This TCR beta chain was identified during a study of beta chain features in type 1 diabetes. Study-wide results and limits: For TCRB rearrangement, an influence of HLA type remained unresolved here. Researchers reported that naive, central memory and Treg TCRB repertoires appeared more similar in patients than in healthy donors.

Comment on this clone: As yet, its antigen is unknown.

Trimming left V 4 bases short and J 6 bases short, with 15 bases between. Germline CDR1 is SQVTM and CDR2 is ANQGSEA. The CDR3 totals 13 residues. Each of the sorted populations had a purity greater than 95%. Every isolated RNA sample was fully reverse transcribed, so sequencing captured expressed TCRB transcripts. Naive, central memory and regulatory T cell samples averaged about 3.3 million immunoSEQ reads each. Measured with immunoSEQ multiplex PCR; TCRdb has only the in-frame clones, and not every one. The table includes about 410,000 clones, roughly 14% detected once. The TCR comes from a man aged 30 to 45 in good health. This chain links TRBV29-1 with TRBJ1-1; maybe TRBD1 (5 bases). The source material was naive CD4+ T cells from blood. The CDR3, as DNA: TGCAGCGTTGTTAAGGGGCTCGGTTCTGAAGCTTTCTTT. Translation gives CSVVKGLGSEAFF.